Below are 22 T cell receptor beta chains sequenced from a single sample in a study of OX40 agonist ivuxolimab in advanced cancers. The library was obtained by the immunoSEQ multiplex PCR assay. TCRdb retrieved this table from immuneACCESS and kept in-frame rearrangements only. Not all clones are present; in checked studies, unresolved V genes account for under half, and no reason is known for the remainder. The sample contains around 46,000 clones, 89% of them found a single time. The ten largest clones take up roughly 10% of the sample. The sequencing used CD4+ or CD8+ T cells sorted from blood, collected in a trial of the OX40 agonist ivuxolimab. The receptor set was obtained from an adult with an advanced solid tumor such as melanoma, head and neck, liver or kidney cancer.

V gene TRBV5-5 combines with J gene TRBJ1-1; unclear D gene. Per the germline V gene, CDR1 is SGHKS and CDR2 is YYEKEE (reference sequence). This CDR3 has 13 amino acids. Trimming took 7 bases from V and 5 from J, leaving 15 bases between them. CDR3 DNA sequence: TGTGCCAGCCCCGGACGCCTCAGGACTGAAGCTTTCTTT. Translated: CASPGRLRTEAFF. Variable domain in full (rest from reference TRBV5-5 and TRBJ1-1): DAGVTQSPTHLIKTRGQQVTLRCSPISGHKSVSWYQQVLGQGPQFIFQYYEKEERGRGNFPDRFSARQFPNYSSELNVNALLLGDSALYLCASPGRLRTEAFFGQGTRLTVV.

There are a few counts of this clone. V usage is TRBV20-1 and J usage is TRBJ1-6; D remains ambiguous. V gave up 6 bases and J gave up 15 bases, with 15 bases separating them. CDR1 and CDR2 from the germline V gene are DFQATT and SNEGSKA (reference sequence). This CDR3 spans 11 amino acids. The CDR3 DNA follows: TGCAGTGCCCTCAGTCCGGTGGACCTCCACTTT. This gives the protein CSALSPVDLHF.

The V call is TRBV18, the J call TRBJ1-1; D is uncertain. The germline V gene encodes CDR1 KGHSH and CDR2 LQKENI. The CDR3 has 13 amino acids. Between the trimmed V and J ends, which lost 2 bases and 4 bases, there was a span of 8 bases. CDR3: CASSPTDSTEAFF. CDR3 bases: TGTGCCAGCTCACCAACAGATTCCACTGAAGCTTTCTTT.

This chain joins TRBV9 and TRBJ1-5; weak D call: TRBD1 (5 bases). CDR3 length: 13 residues. V lost 0 bases, J lost 7 bases, and 8 bases lay in between. CDR1 is SGDLS and CDR2 is YYNGEE in the germline V gene. The CDR3 protein is CASSVATGQPQHF. CDR3 DNA sequence: TGTGCCAGCAGCGTAGCTACAGGACAGCCCCAGCATTTT.

The rearrangement joins TRBV28 to TRBJ2-5; D might be TRBD1 or TRBD2, each matching 6 bases. Germline lookup yields CDR1 MDHEN and CDR2 SYDVKM. CDR3 length: 13 residues. Trimming shortened V by 8 bases and J by 5 bases, and 15 bases separated the two germline ends. The chain's CDR3 is CASLTLGGETQYF. As DNA, the CDR3 is TGTGCCAGCCTTACGCTAGGGGGGGAGACCCAGTACTTC.

Concerning this clone itself: The germline gene is not matched at one end of the junction; a read error may be the cause. This sequence joins TRBV6-5 and TRBJ1-2; D remains unclear. CDR3 length equals 13 residues. Per the germline V gene, CDR1 is MNHEY and CDR2 is SVGAGI. This CDR3 is CAISESGYYGYTF. The CDR3 DNA sequence: TGTGCCATCAGTGAGTCTGGGTATTATGGCTACACCTTC.

The chain recombines TRBV7-4 with TRBJ2-7; D is undetermined. The CDR3 consists of 13 residues. Looked up from germline, CDR1 is SGHVT and CDR2 is SQSDAQ. Trimming took 6 bases from V and 3 from J, leaving 12 bases between them. The CDR3 coding sequence is TGTGCCAGCAGTTTTACTGGAAACTACGAGCAGTACTTC. Its translation: CASSFTGNYEQYF. The variable domain in full, completed from reference TRBV7-4 and TRBJ2-7, reads GAGVSQSPRYKVAKRGRDVALRCDSISGHVTLYWYRQTLGQGSEVLTYSQSDAQRDKSGRPSGRFSAERPERSVSTLKIQRTEQGDSAVYLCASSFTGNYEQYFGPGTRLTVT.

The rearrangement links TRBV19 to TRBJ1-5; no definite D call. There are 15 residues in the CDR3. With 4 bases removed from V and 5 bases from J, the gap between germline ends came to 15 bases. CDR1 is LNHDA and CDR2 is SQIVND in the germline V gene (reference sequence). DNA for the CDR3: TGTGCCAGTAGTAAACGGCACCAACTTTATCAGCCCCAGCATTTT. It encodes CASSKRHQLYQPQHF.

The chain is built from TRBV6-4 and TRBJ1-1; the D gene is possibly TRBD1 (5 bases). The ends were cut back, 6 bases at V and 0 bases at J, with 11 bases in the middle. Germline lookup yields CDR1 MRHNA and CDR2 SNTAGT. The CDR3 consists of 14 residues. CDR3 loop: CASRAGGMNTEAFF. In DNA form, the CDR3 reads TGTGCCAGCAGAGCGGGGGGAATGAACACTGAAGCTTTCTTT.

The chain has TRBV19 and TRBJ2-1, with D possibly TRBD2 on 6 matching bases. The germline CDR1 and CDR2 sequences are LNHDA and SQIVND (reference sequence). The V end lost 3 bases, the J end lost 2 bases, and 11 bases lay between the germline ends. CDR3 size: 15 residues. The CDR3 bases are TGTGCCAGTAGTATCATACCGGGGGCCTACAATGAGCAGTTCTTC. It encodes CASSIIPGAYNEQFF.

The V gene is TRBV30, the J gene TRBJ2-3; D perhaps matches TRBD1 (5 bases). This CDR3 is 10 amino acids long. Germline values: CDR1 GTSNPN, CDR2 SVGIG (reference sequence). V gave up 5 bases and J gave up 5 bases, with 5 bases separating them. The CDR3 spells CAWQGDTQYF. The CDR3 DNA reads TGTGCCTGGCAGGGAGATACGCAGTATTTT.

V is TRBV7-9 and J is TRBJ1-1; D may be TRBD1 (5 bases). Trimming left V 6 bases short and J 8 bases short, with 16 bases between. The CDR3 spans 13 residues. CDR1 is SEHNR and CDR2 is FQNEAQ in the germline V gene (reference sequence). The CDR3 loop is CASRFPGTMEAFF. The CDR3 region has the DNA TGTGCCAGCAGGTTCCCGGGGACTATGGAAGCTTTCTTT.

This chain uses TRBV19 with TRBJ2-3; TRBD2 matches 8 bases. Unmatched junction bases numbered 11, after V lost 6 bases and J lost 3 bases. This CDR3 spans 16 amino acids. The germline gives CDR1 LNHDA, CDR2 SQIVND (reference sequence). CDR3: CASRSGELAATDTQYF. For the CDR3, the DNA is TGTGCCAGTAGGAGTGGAGAACTAGCGGCGACAGATACGCAGTATTTT.

The V gene is TRBV15, the J gene TRBJ2-1; TRBD1 agrees at 7 bases. CDR1 is LNHNV and CDR2 is YYDKDF in the germline V gene (reference sequence). The CDR3 is 16 amino acids. V gave up 0 bases and J gave up 4 bases; unmatched junction bases: 6. The CDR3 nucleotides are TGTGCCACCAGCAGAGATAGGACAGGAGTTTACAATGAGCAGTTCTTC. Translating gives CATSRDRTGVYNEQFF.

The CDR3 coding sequence is TGTGCCAGCAGTTACTCATCCCAGGGGGCTTACAATGAGCAGTTCTTC. Translated, it gives CASSYSSQGAYNEQFF. The chain joins TRBV6-5 to TRBJ2-1, with 8 bases lining up with TRBD1. This CDR3 contains 16 residues. CDR1 is MNHEY, CDR2 SVGAGI, per germline. The trim removed 0 bases at V and 4 bases at J, leaving 5 bases unmatched.

This chain links TRBV30 with TRBJ1-1; unclear D gene. Trimming pared 5 bases from V and 0 bases from J, leaving 13 bases between. The CDR3 has 14 residues. From germline, CDR1 is GTSNPN and CDR2 SVGIG (reference sequence). The CDR3 nucleotides are TGTGCCTGGGCACTTAATCAGGTGAACACTGAAGCTTTCTTT. Its protein product is CAWALNQVNTEAFF.

The chain is built from TRBV9 and TRBJ2-1; 9 bases agree with TRBD1. The CDR3 runs to 15 residues. Germline V CDR1 and CDR2: SGDLS, YYNGEE. The J segment lost 7 bases and the V segment lost 3 bases, leaving 8 bases of the junction unmatched. Here the CDR3 reads CASSAGTGSINEQFF. Written as DNA, the CDR3 is TGTGCCAGCAGCGCCGGGACAGGGTCTATAAATGAGCAGTTCTTC. Variable domain in full (rest from reference TRBV9 and TRBJ2-1): DSGVTQTPKHLITATGQRVTLRCSPRSGDLSVYWYQQSLDQGLQFLIQYYNGEERAKGNILERFSAQQFPDLHSELNLSSLELGDSALYFCASSAGTGSINEQFFGPGTRLTVL.

CDR3 DNA sequence: TGTGCCAGCAGCGTAAGGGACTTGTCACATGAGCAGTTCTTC. This codes for CASSVRDLSHEQFF. The rearrangement joins TRBV9 to TRBJ2-1; D is possibly TRBD2 (6 bases). Germline CDR1 SGDLS, CDR2 YYNGEE. The CDR3 has 14 amino acids. Trimming took 1 base from V and 8 from J, leaving 13 bases between them.

This clone was observed a few times. The chain employs TRBV4-3 and TRBJ2-7; the D call may be TRBD1 or TRBD2 (5 bases each). V was cut by 3 bases and J by 5 bases, with 14 bases left in between. CDR1 LGHNA and CDR2 YSLEER come from the germline V gene. The CDR3 is made up of 14 amino acids. The CDR3 region is CASSQGDPSDEQYF. Here the CDR3 DNA reads TGCGCCAGCAGCCAGGGGGATCCCAGCGACGAGCAGTACTTC.

The rearrangement uses TRBV7-2 and TRBJ2-6, with D unclear. With 5 bases removed from V and 0 bases from J, the gap between germline ends came to 8 bases. Germline CDR1 SGHTA, CDR2 FQGNSA. The CDR3 runs 15 residues. For the CDR3, the DNA is TGTGCCAGCAGCCAAACCATCTCTGGGGCCAACGTCCTGACTTTC. This codes for CASSQTISGANVLTF.

The chain combines TRBV6-5 with TRBJ2-7; no definite D call. CDR1 and CDR2 (germline): MNHEY, SVGAGI. Trimming shortened V by 9 bases and J by 3 bases, and 9 bases separated the two germline ends. This CDR3 comprises 11 residues. CDR3 bases: TGTGCCAGTCGCTCTCTCTACGAGCAGTACTTC. This sequence encodes CASRSLYEQYF.

The rearrangement uses TRBV7-9 and TRBJ1-1, with 8 nucleotides matching TRBD1. The CDR3 contains 19 residues. J gave up 4 bases and V 5 bases, and 21 bases lay outside the gene matches. Germline assignment: CDR1 SEHNR and CDR2 FQNEAQ (reference sequence). The chain's CDR3 is CASSPWRQGLPSGGTEAFF. The CDR3 DNA is TGTGCCAGCAGCCCCTGGAGACAGGGGCTTCCCTCCGGGGGCACTGAAGCTTTCTTT.